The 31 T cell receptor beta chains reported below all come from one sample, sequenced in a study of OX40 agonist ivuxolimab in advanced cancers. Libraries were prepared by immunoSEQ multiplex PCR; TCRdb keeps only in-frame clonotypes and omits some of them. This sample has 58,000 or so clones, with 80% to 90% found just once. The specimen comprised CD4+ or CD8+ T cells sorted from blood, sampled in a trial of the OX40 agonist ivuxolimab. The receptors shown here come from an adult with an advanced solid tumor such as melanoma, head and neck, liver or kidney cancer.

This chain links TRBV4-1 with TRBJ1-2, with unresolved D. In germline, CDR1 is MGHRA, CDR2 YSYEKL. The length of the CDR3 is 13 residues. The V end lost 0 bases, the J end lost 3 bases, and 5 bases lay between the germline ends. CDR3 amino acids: CASSQEPDYGYTF. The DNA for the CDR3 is TGCGCCAGCAGCCAAGAACCGGACTATGGCTACACCTTC.

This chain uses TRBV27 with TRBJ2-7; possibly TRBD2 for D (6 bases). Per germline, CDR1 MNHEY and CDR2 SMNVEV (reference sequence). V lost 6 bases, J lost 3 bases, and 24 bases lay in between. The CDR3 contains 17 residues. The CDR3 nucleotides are TGTGCCAGCAGACCTATCCCCTTCCGGGACTCTCACTACGAGCAGTACTTC. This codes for CASRPIPFRDSHYEQYF.

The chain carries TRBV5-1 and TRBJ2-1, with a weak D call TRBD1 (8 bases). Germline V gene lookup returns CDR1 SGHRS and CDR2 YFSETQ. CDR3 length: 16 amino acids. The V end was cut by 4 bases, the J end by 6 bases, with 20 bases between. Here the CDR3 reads CASSLATGGRGNEQFF. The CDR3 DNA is TGCGCCAGCAGCCTCGCCACAGGGGGGAGGGGCAATGAGCAGTTCTTC.

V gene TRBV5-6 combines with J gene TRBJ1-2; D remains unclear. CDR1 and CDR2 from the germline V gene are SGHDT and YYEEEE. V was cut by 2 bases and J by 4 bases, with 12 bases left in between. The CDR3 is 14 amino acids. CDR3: CASSFGRSSYGYTF. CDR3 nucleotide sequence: TGTGCCAGCAGCTTTGGTCGCTCCTCCTATGGCTACACCTTC.

DNA for the CDR3: TGTGCCAGTAGTATCGGGCAGGCGCAGACCTACGAGCAGTACTTC. This translates into CASSIGQAQTYEQYF. The chain recombines TRBV19 with TRBJ2-7; the D is unclear. V was pared by 3 bases and J by 2 bases, with 14 bases between. CDR1 and CDR2 from the germline V gene are LNHDA and SQIVND (reference sequence). The CDR3 length is 15 residues.

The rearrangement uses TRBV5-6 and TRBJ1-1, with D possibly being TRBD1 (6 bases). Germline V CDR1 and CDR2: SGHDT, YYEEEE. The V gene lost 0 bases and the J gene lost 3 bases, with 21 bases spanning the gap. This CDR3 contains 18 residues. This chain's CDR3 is CASSLAQGKGLADTEAFF. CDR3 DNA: TGTGCCAGCAGCTTGGCTCAGGGGAAGGGCCTGGCGGACACTGAAGCTTTCTTT. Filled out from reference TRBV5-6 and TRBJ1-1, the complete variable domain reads DAGVTQSPTHLIKTRGQQVTLRCSPKSGHDTVSWYQQALGQGPQFIFQYYEEEERQRGNFPDRFSGHQFPNYSSELNVNALLLGDSALYLCASSLAQGKGLADTEAFFGQGTRLTVV.

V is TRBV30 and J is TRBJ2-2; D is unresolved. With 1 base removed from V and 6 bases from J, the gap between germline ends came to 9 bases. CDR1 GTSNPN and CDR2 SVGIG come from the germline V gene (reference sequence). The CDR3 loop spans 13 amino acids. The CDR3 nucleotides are TGTGCCTGGAGTGCGACACACCCCGGGGAGCTGTTTTTT. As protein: CAWSATHPGELFF.

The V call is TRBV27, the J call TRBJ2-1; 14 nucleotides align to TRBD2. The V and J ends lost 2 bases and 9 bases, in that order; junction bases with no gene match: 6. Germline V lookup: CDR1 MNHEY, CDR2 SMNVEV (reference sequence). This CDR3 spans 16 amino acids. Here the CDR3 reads CASSLPWTSGRSEQFF. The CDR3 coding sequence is TGTGCCAGCAGTTTACCCTGGACTAGCGGGAGGAGTGAGCAGTTCTTC.

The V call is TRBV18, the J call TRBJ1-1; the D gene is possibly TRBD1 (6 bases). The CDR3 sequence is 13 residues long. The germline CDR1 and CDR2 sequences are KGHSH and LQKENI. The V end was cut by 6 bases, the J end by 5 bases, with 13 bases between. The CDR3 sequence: CASSRGEGTEAFF. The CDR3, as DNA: TGTGCCAGCTCGAGGGGGGAAGGGACTGAAGCTTTCTTT.

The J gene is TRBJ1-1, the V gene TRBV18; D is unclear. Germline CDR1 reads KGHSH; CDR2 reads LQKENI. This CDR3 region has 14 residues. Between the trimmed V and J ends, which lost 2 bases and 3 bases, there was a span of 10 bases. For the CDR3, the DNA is TGTGCCAGCTCACCATTTGAGAGGGACACTGAAGCTTTCTTT. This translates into CASSPFERDTEAFF.

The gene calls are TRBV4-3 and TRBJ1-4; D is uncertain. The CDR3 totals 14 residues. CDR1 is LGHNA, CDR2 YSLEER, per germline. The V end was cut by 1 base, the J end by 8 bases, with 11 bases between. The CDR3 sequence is CASSQVSSGEKLFF. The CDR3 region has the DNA TGCGCCAGCAGCCAAGTCTCCAGCGGGGAAAAACTGTTTTTT.

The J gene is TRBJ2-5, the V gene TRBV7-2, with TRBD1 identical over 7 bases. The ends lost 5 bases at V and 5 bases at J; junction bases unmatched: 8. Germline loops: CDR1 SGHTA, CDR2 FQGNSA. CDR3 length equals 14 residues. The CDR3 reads CASSLIGGWETQYF. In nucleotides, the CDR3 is TGTGCCAGCAGCCTGATAGGGGGCTGGGAGACCCAGTACTTC.

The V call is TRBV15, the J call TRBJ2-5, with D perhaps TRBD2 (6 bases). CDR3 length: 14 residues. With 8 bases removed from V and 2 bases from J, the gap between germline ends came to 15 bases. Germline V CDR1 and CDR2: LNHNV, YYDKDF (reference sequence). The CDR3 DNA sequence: TGTGCCACCGGTCGGGGGAGCGTTCAAGAGACCCAGTACTTC. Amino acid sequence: CATGRGSVQETQYF.

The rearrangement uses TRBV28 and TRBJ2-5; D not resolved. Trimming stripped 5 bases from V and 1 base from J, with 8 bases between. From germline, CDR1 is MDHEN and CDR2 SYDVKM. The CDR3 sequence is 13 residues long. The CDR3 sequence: CASSPGFQETQYF. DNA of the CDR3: TGTGCCAGCAGTCCAGGCTTCCAAGAGACCCAGTACTTC.

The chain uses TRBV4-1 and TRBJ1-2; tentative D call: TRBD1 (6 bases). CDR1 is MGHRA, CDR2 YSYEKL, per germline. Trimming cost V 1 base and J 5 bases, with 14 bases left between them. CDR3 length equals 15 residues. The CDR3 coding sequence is TGCGCCAGCAGCCAAGTGCAGGGGCCGCCTTATGGCTACACCTTC. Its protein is CASSQVQGPPYGYTF.

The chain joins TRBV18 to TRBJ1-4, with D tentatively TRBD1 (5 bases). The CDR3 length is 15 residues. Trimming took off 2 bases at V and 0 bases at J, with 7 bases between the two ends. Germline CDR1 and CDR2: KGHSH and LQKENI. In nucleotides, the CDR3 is TGTGCCAGCTCACCAGGGGGTGCAACTAATGAAAAACTGTTTTTT. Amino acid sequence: CASSPGGATNEKLFF.

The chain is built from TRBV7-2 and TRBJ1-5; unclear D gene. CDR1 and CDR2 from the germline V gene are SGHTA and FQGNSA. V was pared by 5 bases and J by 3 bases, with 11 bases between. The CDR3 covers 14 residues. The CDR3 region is CASSLPGYNQPQHF. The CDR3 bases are TGTGCCAGCAGCCTTCCGGGGTACAATCAGCCCCAGCATTTT.

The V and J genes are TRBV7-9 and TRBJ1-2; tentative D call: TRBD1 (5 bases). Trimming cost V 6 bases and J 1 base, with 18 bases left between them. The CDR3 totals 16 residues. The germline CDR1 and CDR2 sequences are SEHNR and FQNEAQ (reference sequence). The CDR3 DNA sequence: TGTGCCAGCAGGCCGTACGACAGTTCGAATAACTATGGCTACACCTTC. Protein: CASRPYDSSNNYGYTF.

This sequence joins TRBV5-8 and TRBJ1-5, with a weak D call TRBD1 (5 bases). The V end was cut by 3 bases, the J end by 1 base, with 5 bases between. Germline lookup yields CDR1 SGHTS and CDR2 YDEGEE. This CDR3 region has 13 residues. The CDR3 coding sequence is TGTGCCAGCAGCTGGGACAGCAATCAGCCCCAGCATTTT. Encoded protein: CASSWDSNQPQHF.

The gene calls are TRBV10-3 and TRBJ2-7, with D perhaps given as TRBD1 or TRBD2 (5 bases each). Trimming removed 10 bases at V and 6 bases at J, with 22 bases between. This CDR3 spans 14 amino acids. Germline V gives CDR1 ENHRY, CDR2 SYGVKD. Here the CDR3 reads CASMGPANSLEQYF. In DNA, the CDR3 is TGTGCCAGTATGGGACCAGCTAACTCTCTCGAGCAGTACTTC.

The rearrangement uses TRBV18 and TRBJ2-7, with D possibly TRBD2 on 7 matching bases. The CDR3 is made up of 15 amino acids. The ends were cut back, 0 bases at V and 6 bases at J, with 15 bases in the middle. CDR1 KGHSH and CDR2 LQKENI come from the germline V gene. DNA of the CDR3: TGTGCCAGCTCACCACCCGTTGGAGGGGGGGTCGAGCAGTACTTC. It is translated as CASSPPVGGGVEQYF.

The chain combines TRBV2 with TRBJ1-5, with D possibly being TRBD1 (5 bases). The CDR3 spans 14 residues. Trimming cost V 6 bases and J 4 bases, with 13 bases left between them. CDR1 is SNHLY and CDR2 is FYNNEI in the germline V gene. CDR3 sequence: CASSGGLANQPQHF. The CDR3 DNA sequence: TGTGCCAGCAGCGGGGGGTTAGCAAATCAGCCCCAGCATTTT.

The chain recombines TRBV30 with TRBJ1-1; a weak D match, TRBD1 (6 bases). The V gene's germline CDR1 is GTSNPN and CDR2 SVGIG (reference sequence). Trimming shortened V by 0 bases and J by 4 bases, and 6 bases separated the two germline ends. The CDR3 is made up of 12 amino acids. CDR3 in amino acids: CAWSVQGTEAFF. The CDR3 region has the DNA TGTGCCTGGAGTGTACAGGGCACTGAAGCTTTCTTT.

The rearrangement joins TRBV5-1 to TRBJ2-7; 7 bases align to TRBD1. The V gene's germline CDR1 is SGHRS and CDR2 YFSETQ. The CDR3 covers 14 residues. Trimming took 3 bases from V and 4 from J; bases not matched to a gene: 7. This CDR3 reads CASSSTGKNYEQYF. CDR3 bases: TGCGCCAGCAGCTCGACAGGGAAGAATTACGAGCAGTACTTC.

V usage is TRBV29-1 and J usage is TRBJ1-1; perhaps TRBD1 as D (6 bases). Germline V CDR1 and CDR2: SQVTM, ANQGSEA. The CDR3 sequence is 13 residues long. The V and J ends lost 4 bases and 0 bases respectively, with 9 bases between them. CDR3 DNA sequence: TGCAGCGTTGGCAGGGGTATGAACACTGAAGCTTTCTTT. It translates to CSVGRGMNTEAFF.

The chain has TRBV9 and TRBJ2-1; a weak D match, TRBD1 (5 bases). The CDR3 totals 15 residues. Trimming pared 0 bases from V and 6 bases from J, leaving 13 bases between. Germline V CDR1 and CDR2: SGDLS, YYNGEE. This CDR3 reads CASSVASQGINEQFF. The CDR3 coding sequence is TGTGCCAGCAGCGTAGCATCCCAGGGAATCAATGAGCAGTTCTTC.

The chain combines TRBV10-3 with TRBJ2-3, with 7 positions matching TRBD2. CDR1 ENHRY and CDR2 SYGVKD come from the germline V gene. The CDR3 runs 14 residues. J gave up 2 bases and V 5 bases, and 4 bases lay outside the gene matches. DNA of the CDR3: TGTGCCATCAGTTCGGGACTACCCACAGATACGCAGTATTTT. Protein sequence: CAISSGLPTDTQYF.

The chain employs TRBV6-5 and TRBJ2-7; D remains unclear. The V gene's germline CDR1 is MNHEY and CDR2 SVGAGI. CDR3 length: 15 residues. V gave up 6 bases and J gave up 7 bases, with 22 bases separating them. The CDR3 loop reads CASSLNPGQLFEQYF. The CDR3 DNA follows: TGTGCCAGCAGCCTCAACCCCGGTCAGCTGTTTGAGCAGTACTTC.

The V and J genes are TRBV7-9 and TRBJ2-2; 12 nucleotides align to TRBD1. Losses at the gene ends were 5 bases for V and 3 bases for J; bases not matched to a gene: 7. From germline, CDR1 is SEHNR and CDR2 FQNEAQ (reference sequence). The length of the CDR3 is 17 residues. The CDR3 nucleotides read TGTGCCAGCAGCCCGCAGGGACAGGGGGCGGACACCGGGGAGCTGTTTTTT. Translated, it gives CASSPQGQGADTGELFF.

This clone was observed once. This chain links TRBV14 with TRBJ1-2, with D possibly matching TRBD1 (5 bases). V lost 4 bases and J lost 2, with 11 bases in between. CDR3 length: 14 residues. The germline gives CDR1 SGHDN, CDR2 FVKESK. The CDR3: CASSLQRDNYGYTF. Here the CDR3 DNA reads TGTGCCAGCAGCCTACAAAGGGACAACTATGGCTACACCTTC.

The CDR3 coding sequence is TGTGCCTGGAGTGGATCCGGGACCACTGAAGCTTTCTTT. As protein: CAWSGSGTTEAFF. The rearrangement joins TRBV30 to TRBJ1-1, with a possible D match to TRBD1 (5 bases). V gave up 1 base and J gave up 4 bases, with 10 bases separating them. Germline-derived CDR1 and CDR2 are GTSNPN and SVGIG (reference sequence). The CDR3 consists of 13 residues.